The 28 T cell receptor beta chains listed next were all sequenced from one sample in a study of blood T cells in healthy people across ages. A second PCR, run for about 7 to 11 cycles, used a sample-barcoded 5' primer plus a J-beta primer mix. TCRdb re-analysed the 5' RACE reads in MiXCR, keeping a single row per CDR3 protein. Of about 730,000 distinct CDR3 sequences in the sample, approximately 43% are singletons; the top ten hold under 25%. Sequenced input: blood. Receptors were obtained from a woman in her sixties in good health.

At least ten counts were recorded for this clonotype. The chain links TRBV15 to TRBJ1-6, with 9 bases that match TRBD1. There are 18 residues in the CDR3. The V and J ends lost 0 bases and 7 bases, in that order; junction bases with no gene match: 10. Per the germline V gene, CDR1 is LNHNV and CDR2 is YYDKDF (reference sequence). The CDR3 loop reads CATSRDRTGQGGNSPLHF. Written as DNA, the CDR3 is TGTGCCACCAGCAGAGATCGAACGGGACAGGGCGGGAATTCACCCCTCCACTTT.

J is TRBJ2-1 and V is TRBV3-1; the match to TRBD2 covers 14 bases. CDR3 size: 18 residues. J lost 13 bases, V lost 3 bases, and 17 bases had no gene match. From germline, CDR1 is LGHDT and CDR2 YNNKEL (reference sequence). This chain's CDR3 is CASSQTSGGVMLTETQFF. The DNA for the CDR3 is TGTGCCAGCAGCCAGACTAGCGGGGGGGTAATGTTGACGGAGACCCAGTTCTTC.

The chain links TRBV6-5 to TRBJ2-2; the match to TRBD2 covers 10 bases. Germline V gene data show CDR1 as MNHEY and CDR2 as SVGAGI. V was clipped by 0 bases and J by 4 bases; unmatched bases: 5. The CDR3 loop spans 17 amino acids. The CDR3 reads CASSYSSSGSVTGELFF. Written as DNA, the CDR3 is TGTGCCAGCAGTTACTCATCTAGCGGGAGTGTCACCGGGGAGCTGTTTTTT.

This clonotype was picked up a small number of times. The chain combines TRBV4-3 with TRBJ2-3; 8 bases agree with TRBD2. This CDR3 contains 15 residues. The ends lost 6 bases at V and 2 bases at J; junction bases unmatched: 7. Germline V gives CDR1 LGHNA, CDR2 YSLEER. DNA of the CDR3: TGCGCCAGCAGTCAACTAGCGGAGATCACAGATACGCAGTATTTT. Translation gives CASSQLAEITDTQYF.

The V call is TRBV10-3, the J call TRBJ2-3; no reliable D call. The germline CDR1 and CDR2 sequences are ENHRY and SYGVKD. V shed 0 bases and J shed 0 bases, with 10 bases lying between them. CDR3 length equals 16 residues. The CDR3 DNA reads TGTGCCATCAGTGAGTCCCCAGGCCCTAGCACAGATACGCAGTATTTT. Translation gives CAISESPGPSTDTQYF.

This clonotype was observed a few times. The V call is TRBV12-3 or TRBV12-4, the J call TRBJ2-7, with 8 bases matching TRBD1. J gave up 5 bases and V 5 bases, and 5 bases lay outside the gene matches. The CDR3 extends over 13 amino acids. This CDR3 is CASSGDRSHEQYF. The DNA of the CDR3 is TGTGCCAGCAGTGGGGACAGGTCCCACGAGCAGTACTTC.

This clonotype was seen only once. Mismatch with germline at one junction end may stem from a read error. The chain is built from TRBV7-2 and TRBJ2-1, with D unresolved. This CDR3 is 14 amino acids long. CDR1 and CDR2 (germline): SGHTA, FQGNSA. CDR3 region: CASSFPDSCNEQFF. In DNA form, the CDR3 reads TGTGCCAGCAGCTTCCCAGACTCCTGCAATGAGCAGTTCTTC. Filled out from reference TRBV7-2 and TRBJ2-1, the complete variable domain reads GAGVSQSPSNKVTEKGKDVELRCDPISGHTALYWYRQSLGQGLEFLIYFQGNSAPDKSGLPSDRFSAERTGGSVSTLTIQRTQQEDSAVYLCASSFPDSCNEQFFGPGTRLTVL.

This clonotype was counted between two and nine times. The rearrangement links TRBV27 to TRBJ2-1; 10 positions match TRBD2. The CDR3 runs 14 residues. Looked up from germline, CDR1 is MNHEY and CDR2 is SMNVEV (reference sequence). With 2 bases clipped from V and 8 bases from J, the junction kept 3 bases outside the gene matches. In DNA form, the CDR3 reads TGTGCCAGCAGTTTACTAGCGGGAGAGTATGAGCAGTTCTTC. It encodes CASSLLAGEYEQFF.

The gene calls are TRBV18 and TRBJ2-7; 7 nucleotides align to TRBD1. CDR3 length: 15 residues. V was clipped by 6 bases and J by 3 bases; unmatched bases: 11. Looked up from germline, CDR1 is KGHSH and CDR2 is LQKENI. CDR3 in amino acids: CASSSSARDSYEQYF. CDR3 bases: TGTGCCAGCTCCTCTTCCGCACGGGACAGCTACGAGCAGTACTTC.

This clonotype was seen only a few times. The gene calls are TRBV20-1 and TRBJ1-1, with 8 bases aligning to TRBD1. V shed 5 bases, J shed 5 bases, and the junction held 7 bases outside the gene matches. CDR3 size: 13 residues. CDR1 is DFQATT and CDR2 is SNEGSKA in the germline V gene (reference sequence). The CDR3 spells CSAGGQGRTEAFF. CDR3 nucleotides: TGCAGTGCTGGCGGACAGGGAAGGACTGAAGCTTTCTTT.

There are a few counts of this clonotype. The chain carries TRBV30 and TRBJ2-1, with 10 bases matching TRBD2. V gave up 2 bases and J gave up 8 bases; unmatched junction bases: 6. CDR1 and CDR2 (germline): GTSNPN, SVGIG (reference sequence). This CDR3 contains 14 residues. This CDR3 reads CAWSLAGGGDEQFF. CDR3 sequence (DNA): TGTGCCTGGAGTTTAGCGGGGGGTGGCGATGAGCAGTTCTTC. Together with reference TRBV30 and TRBJ2-1, the CDR3 gives the full variable domain: SQTIHQWPATLVQPVGSPLSLECTVEGTSNPNLYWYRQAAGRGLQLLFYSVGIGQISSEVPQNLSASRPQDRQFILSSKKLLLSDSGFYLCAWSLAGGGDEQFFGPGTRLTVL.

This clonotype was counted only a few times. This chain joins TRBV6-5 and TRBJ2-3; D gene ambiguous. The germline gives CDR1 MNHEY, CDR2 SVGAGI. The CDR3 runs 13 residues. Trimming stripped 6 bases from V and 2 bases from J, with 9 bases between. For the CDR3, the DNA is TGTGCCAGCAGCCCCCCCTTCACAGATACGCAGTATTTT. Translated: CASSPPFTDTQYF.

This chain connects TRBV4-1 to TRBJ1-2; D ambiguous. CDR1 is MGHRA, CDR2 YSYEKL, per germline. The CDR3 has 14 amino acids. Trimming cost V 0 bases and J 2 bases, with 7 bases left between them. The DNA for the CDR3 is TGCGCCAGCAGCCAAGAGGCTAAAAACTATGGCTACACCTTC. It is translated as CASSQEAKNYGYTF.

This chain joins TRBV30 and TRBJ2-3, with D possibly TRBD2 on 6 matching bases. V was cut by 1 base and J by 4 bases, with 15 bases left in between. This CDR3 is 15 amino acids long. Germline CDR1 is GTSNPN and CDR2 is SVGIG (reference sequence). DNA of the CDR3: TGTGCCTGGAGTGAAGGACTAAAACAGCCAGATACGCAGTATTTT. This translates into CAWSEGLKQPDTQYF.

Points on this clonotype: At one end the junction does not follow the germline gene, possibly because of a read error. The chain is built from TRBV20-1 and TRBJ2-5; no definite D call. The CDR3 extends over 14 amino acids. CDR1 is DFQATT, CDR2 SNEGSKA, per germline (reference sequence). CDR3 nucleotide sequence: TGCGGTGCTATCCGGAGACCTCCCGGGGAGACCCAGTACTTC. Protein sequence: CGAIRRPPGETQYF.

With regard to this clonotype: Germline and junction disagree at one end, which may indicate a read error. The rearrangement uses TRBV12-3 or TRBV12-4 and TRBJ1-5; D not certain. There are 12 residues in the CDR3. In DNA form, the CDR3 reads TGTGCCGGCAGTTTAGACATTCAGCCCCAGCATTTT. It yields the protein CAGSLDIQPQHF.

The chain combines TRBV7-8 with TRBJ2-3, with TRBD1 identical over 10 bases. Germline V gene sequence: CDR1 SGHVS, CDR2 FQNEAQ. The V and J ends lost 0 bases and 3 bases, in that order; junction bases with no gene match: 3. This CDR3 region has 16 residues. The CDR3 is CASSLAGTGVTDTQYF. CDR3 sequence (DNA): TGTGCCAGCAGCTTAGCCGGGACAGGGGTGACAGATACGCAGTATTTT.

This sequence joins TRBV5-1 and TRBJ1-2, with 7 bases matching TRBD1. The CDR3 extends over 13 amino acids. Looked up from germline, CDR1 is SGHRS and CDR2 is YFSETQ. Germline trimming cut 2 bases from V and 12 bases from J; bases unmatched to any gene: 10. CDR3 coding DNA: TGCGCCAGCAGCTTCGACAGGGACGCCGGCCACACCTTC. This encodes CASSFDRDAGHTF.

The table lists this clonotype with a few counts. The rearrangement links TRBV7-9 to TRBJ1-1; 7 bases are a match to TRBD1. Germline CDR1 SEHNR, CDR2 FQNEAQ (reference sequence). This CDR3 is built from 14 residues. The trim removed 5 bases at V and 2 bases at J, leaving 5 bases unmatched. The CDR3 sequence: CASSGGQSNTEAFF. Written as DNA, the CDR3 is TGTGCCAGCAGCGGGGGACAGAGCAACACTGAAGCTTTCTTT.

CDR3 bases: TGTGCCAGCAGCGACACAGGTGGCGGCTACACCTTC. Encoded protein: CASSDTGGGYTF. The chain employs TRBV9 and TRBJ1-2; the D gene is possibly TRBD1 (5 bases). In germline, CDR1 is SGDLS, CDR2 YYNGEE. V shed 3 bases and J shed 8 bases, with 11 bases lying between them. This CDR3 is built from 12 residues.

This clonotype has just a few counts. The V and J genes are TRBV12-3 or TRBV12-4 and TRBJ2-1, with D possibly being TRBD2 (7 bases). This CDR3 is built from 14 residues. Trimming shortened V by 7 bases and J by 8 bases, and 18 bases separated the two germline ends. The CDR3 nucleotides are TGTGCCAGCACCCGAGCAGGGGAGGGGTATGAGCAGTTCTTC. Amino acid sequence: CASTRAGEGYEQFF.

The V gene is TRBV6-2 or TRBV6-3, the J gene TRBJ2-7; 8 nucleotides match TRBD1. The germline V gene has CDR1 MNHEY and CDR2 SVGEGT. The CDR3 length is 13 residues. V trimming: 7 bases; J trimming: 1 base; junction bases outside the gene matches: 3. CDR3 in DNA: TGTGCCAGCAATACAGGGGGATCCTACGAGCAGTACTTC. Translating it yields CASNTGGSYEQYF.

The rearrangement links TRBV7-2 to TRBJ2-1; unclear D gene. This CDR3 is built from 15 residues. Germline-derived CDR1 and CDR2 are SGHTA and FQGNSA. V lost 0 bases and J 4 bases, leaving 10 bases between the germline ends. The CDR3 loop reads CASSLASSGYNEQFF. The CDR3, as DNA: TGTGCCAGCAGCTTAGCTTCATCGGGTTACAATGAGCAGTTCTTC.

The table lists this clonotype with many counts. The rearrangement uses TRBV27 and TRBJ2-1, with 11 bases aligning to TRBD1. This CDR3 region has 16 residues. Germline V gives CDR1 MNHEY, CDR2 SMNVEV (reference sequence). V was pared by 6 bases and J by 4 bases, with 8 bases of the junction left unmatched. CDR3 residues: CASRLVGTGGYNEQFF. For the CDR3, the DNA is TGTGCCAGCAGGCTCGTCGGGACAGGGGGATACAATGAGCAGTTCTTC.

At least ten counts were recorded for this clonotype. This chain connects TRBV5-5 to TRBJ2-1; weak D call: TRBD1 (6 bases). The CDR3 runs to 14 residues. The germline V gene has CDR1 SGHKS and CDR2 YYEKEE (reference sequence). Trimming removed 6 bases from V and 5 bases from J, with 15 bases in between. CDR3 in DNA: TGTGCCAGCACCCCGGGTAACAGGGACAATGAGCAGTTCTTC. Protein sequence: CASTPGNRDNEQFF. The variable domain in full, with the rest retrieved from reference TRBV5-5 and TRBJ2-1, is DAGVTQSPTHLIKTRGQQVTLRCSPISGHKSVSWYQQVLGQGPQFIFQYYEKEERGRGNFPDRFSARQFPNYSSELNVNALLLGDSALYLCASTPGNRDNEQFFGPGTRLTVL.

The chain employs TRBV14 and TRBJ2-3; TRBD2 matches at 7 bases. The V and J ends lost 0 bases and 0 bases, in that order; junction bases with no gene match: 9. The CDR3 loop spans 18 amino acids. Looked up from germline, CDR1 is SGHDN and CDR2 is FVKESK. CDR3 coding DNA: TGTGCCAGCAGCCAAGATGGGCTAGCGGTTCCTAGCACAGATACGCAGTATTTT. The encoded protein is CASSQDGLAVPSTDTQYF. Full variable domain (remainder filled in from reference TRBV14 and TRBJ2-3): EAGVTQFPSHSVIEKGQTVTLRCDPISGHDNLYWYRRVMGKEIKFLLHFVKESKQDESGMPNNRFLAERTGGTYSTLKVQPAELEDSGVYFCASSQDGLAVPSTDTQYFGPGTRLTVL.

The rearrangement joins TRBV7-2 to TRBJ2-1, with TRBD2 matching 15 bases. The J segment lost 9 bases and the V segment lost 5 bases, leaving 5 bases of the junction unmatched. The CDR3 totals 15 residues. Per the germline V gene, CDR1 is SGHTA and CDR2 is FQGNSA. CDR3 loop: CASSRTSGRAIEQFF. Written as DNA, the CDR3 is TGTGCCAGCAGCAGGACTAGCGGGAGGGCCATTGAGCAGTTCTTC.

CDR3 amino acids: CASRPGQGASDYTF. The CDR3 region has the DNA TGTGCCAGCCGACCGGGACAGGGGGCCAGCGACTACACCTTC. This sequence joins TRBV6-6 and TRBJ1-2, with 12 nucleotides matching TRBD1. CDR1 and CDR2 from the germline V gene are MNHNY and SVGAGI (reference sequence). CDR3 length: 14 residues. With 8 bases clipped from V and 10 bases from J, the junction kept 11 bases outside the gene matches.